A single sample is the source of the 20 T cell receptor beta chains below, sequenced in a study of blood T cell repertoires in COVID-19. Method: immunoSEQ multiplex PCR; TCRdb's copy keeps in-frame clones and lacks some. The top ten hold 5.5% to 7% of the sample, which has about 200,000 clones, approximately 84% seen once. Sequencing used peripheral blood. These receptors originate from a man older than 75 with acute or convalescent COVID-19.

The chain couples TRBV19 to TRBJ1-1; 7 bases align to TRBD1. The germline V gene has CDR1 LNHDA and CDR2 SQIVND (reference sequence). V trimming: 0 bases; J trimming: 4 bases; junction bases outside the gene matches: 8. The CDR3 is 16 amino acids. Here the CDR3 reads CASSIDITGAATEAFF. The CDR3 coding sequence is TGTGCCAGTAGTATAGACATTACAGGGGCGGCCACTGAAGCTTTCTTT.

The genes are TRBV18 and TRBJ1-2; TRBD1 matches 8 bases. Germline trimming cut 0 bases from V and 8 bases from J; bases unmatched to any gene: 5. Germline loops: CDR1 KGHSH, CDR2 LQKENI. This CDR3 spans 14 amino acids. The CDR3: CASSPPTGGSGYTF. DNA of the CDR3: TGTGCCAGCTCACCACCAACAGGGGGTTCGGGCTACACCTTC.

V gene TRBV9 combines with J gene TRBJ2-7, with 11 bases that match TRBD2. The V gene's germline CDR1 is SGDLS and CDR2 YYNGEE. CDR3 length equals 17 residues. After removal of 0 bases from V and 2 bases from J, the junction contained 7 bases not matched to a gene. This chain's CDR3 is CASSVGLAGFTAYEQYF. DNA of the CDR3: TGTGCCAGCAGCGTAGGACTAGCGGGATTCACAGCCTACGAGCAGTACTTC.

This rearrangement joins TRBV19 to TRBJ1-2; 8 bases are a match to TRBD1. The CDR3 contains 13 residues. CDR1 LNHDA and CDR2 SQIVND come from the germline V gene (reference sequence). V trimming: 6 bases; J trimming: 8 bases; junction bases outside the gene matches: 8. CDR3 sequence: CASRTDREGGYTF. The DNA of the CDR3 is TGTGCCAGTAGGACGGACAGGGAGGGCGGCTACACCTTC.

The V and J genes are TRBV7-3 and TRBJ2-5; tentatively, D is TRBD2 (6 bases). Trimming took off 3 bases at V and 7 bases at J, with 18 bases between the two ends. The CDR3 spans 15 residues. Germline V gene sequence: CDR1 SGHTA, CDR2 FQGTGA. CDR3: CASSFSGLPESTQYF. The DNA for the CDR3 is TGTGCCAGCAGCTTTTCGGGACTCCCTGAGTCGACCCAGTACTTC.

This CDR3 is CAISDGDDSNQPQHF. The CDR3 DNA reads as TGTGCCATCAGTGACGGGGATGATAGCAATCAGCCCCAGCATTTT. V is TRBV10-3 and J is TRBJ1-5, with D unclear. Trimming shortened V by 3 bases and J by 0 bases, and 9 bases separated the two germline ends. CDR1 is ENHRY and CDR2 is SYGVKD in the germline V gene. The CDR3 consists of 15 residues.

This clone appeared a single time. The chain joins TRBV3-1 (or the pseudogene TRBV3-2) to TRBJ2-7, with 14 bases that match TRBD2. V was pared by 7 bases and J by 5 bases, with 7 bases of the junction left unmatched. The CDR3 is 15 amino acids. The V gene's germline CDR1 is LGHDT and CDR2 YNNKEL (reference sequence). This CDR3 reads CASTQTSGRGNEQYF. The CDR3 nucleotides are TGTGCCAGCACCCAGACTAGCGGGAGGGGCAACGAGCAGTACTTC.

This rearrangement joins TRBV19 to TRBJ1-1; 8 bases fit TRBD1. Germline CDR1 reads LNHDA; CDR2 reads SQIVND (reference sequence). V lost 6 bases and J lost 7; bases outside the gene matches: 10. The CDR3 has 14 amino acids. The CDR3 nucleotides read TGTGCCAGTAGAAATACAGGGGGTATAGGTGAAGCTTTCTTT. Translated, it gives CASRNTGGIGEAFF.

The CDR3, as DNA: TGTGCCACCAGCAGAGTCCTAAAAGGGGTACAGTACGTC. Translation gives CATSRVLKGVQYV. The V gene is TRBV15, the J gene TRBJ2-7; possible D gene TRBD1, 5 bases. The V and J ends lost 1 base and 10 bases respectively, with 14 bases between them. This CDR3 spans 13 amino acids. From germline, CDR1 is LNHNV and CDR2 YYDKDF (reference sequence).

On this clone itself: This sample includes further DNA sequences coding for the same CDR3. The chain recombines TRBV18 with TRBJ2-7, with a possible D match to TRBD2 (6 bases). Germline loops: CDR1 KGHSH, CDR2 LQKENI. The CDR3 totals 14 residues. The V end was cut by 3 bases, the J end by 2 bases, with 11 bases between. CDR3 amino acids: CASSPGTATYEQYF. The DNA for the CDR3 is TGTGCCAGCTCACCCGGGACTGCCACCTACGAGCAGTACTTC.

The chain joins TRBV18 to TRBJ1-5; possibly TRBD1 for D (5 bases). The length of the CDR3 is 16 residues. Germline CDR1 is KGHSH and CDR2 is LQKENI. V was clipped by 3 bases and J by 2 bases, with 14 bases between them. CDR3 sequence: CASSPPLARGNQPQHF. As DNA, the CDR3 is TGTGCCAGCTCACCTCCTCTTGCCAGGGGCAATCAGCCCCAGCATTTT. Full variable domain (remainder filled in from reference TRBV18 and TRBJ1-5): NAGVMQNPRHLVRRRGQEARLRCSPMKGHSHVYWYRQLPEEGLKFMVYLQKENIIDESGMPKERFSAEFPKEGPSILRIQQVVRGDSAAYFCASSPPLARGNQPQHFGDGTRLSIL.

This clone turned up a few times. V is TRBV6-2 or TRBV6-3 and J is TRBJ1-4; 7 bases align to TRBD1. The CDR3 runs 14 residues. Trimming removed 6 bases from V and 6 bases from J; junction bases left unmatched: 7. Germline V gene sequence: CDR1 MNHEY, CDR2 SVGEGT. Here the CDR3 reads CASSKGGADEKLFF. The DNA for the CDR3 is TGTGCCAGCAGCAAAGGGGGCGCGGATGAAAAACTGTTTTTT.

This chain's CDR3 is CASISGGKGFYEQYV. CDR3 coding DNA: TGTGCCAGCATCTCCGGGGGGAAGGGGTTTTACGAGCAGTACGTC. The rearrangement uses TRBV5-8 and TRBJ2-7, with TRBD2 identical over 7 bases. This CDR3 is 15 amino acids long. The junction had 13 bases not matched to a gene; V was cut back by 6 bases and J by 4 bases. Germline lookup yields CDR1 SGHTS and CDR2 YDEGEE.

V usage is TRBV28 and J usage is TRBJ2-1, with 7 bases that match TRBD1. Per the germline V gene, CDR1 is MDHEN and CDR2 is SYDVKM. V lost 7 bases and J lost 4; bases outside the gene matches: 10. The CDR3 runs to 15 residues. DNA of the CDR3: TGTGCCAGCAATCTACAGGGGCCCCCTTACAATGAGCAGTTCTTC. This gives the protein CASNLQGPPYNEQFF.

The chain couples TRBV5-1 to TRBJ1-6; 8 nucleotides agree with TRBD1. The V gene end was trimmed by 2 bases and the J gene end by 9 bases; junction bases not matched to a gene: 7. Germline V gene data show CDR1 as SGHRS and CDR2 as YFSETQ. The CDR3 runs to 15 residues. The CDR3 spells CASSFNGQGLSPLHF. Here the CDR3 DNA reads TGCGCCAGCAGCTTTAATGGACAGGGTCTTTCACCCCTCCACTTT.

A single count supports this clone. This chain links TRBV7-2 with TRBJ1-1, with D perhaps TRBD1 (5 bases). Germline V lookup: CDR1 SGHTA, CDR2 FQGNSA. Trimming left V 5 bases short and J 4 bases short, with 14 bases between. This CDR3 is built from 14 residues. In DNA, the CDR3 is TGTGCCAGCAGCCCCAGGGCGGGGGGCACTGAAGCTTTCTTT. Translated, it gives CASSPRAGGTEAFF.

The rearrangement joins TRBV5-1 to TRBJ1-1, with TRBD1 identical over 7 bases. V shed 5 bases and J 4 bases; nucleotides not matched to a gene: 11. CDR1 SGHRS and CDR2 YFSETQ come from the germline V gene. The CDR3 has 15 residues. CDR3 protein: CASRRGQARITEAFF. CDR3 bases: TGCGCCAGCAGGCGAGGACAGGCTCGAATCACTGAAGCTTTCTTT. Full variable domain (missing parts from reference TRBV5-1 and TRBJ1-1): KAGVTQTPRYLIKTRGQQVTLSCSPISGHRSVSWYQQTPGQGLQFLFEYFSETQRNKGNFPGRFSGRQFSNSRSEMNVSTLELGDSALYLCASRRGQARITEAFFGQGTRLTVV.

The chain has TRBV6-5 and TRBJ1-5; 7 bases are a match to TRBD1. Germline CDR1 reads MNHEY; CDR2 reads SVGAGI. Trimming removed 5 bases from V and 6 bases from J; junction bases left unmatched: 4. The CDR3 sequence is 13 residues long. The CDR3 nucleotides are TGTGCCAGCAGTCAGGGGGGTGCTCAGCCCCAGCATTTT. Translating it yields CASSQGGAQPQHF.

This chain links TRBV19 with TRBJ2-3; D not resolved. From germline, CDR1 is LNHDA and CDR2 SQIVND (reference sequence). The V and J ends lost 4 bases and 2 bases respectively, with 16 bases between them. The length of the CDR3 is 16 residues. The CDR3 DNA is TGTGCCAGTAGTACCCCCGAGGCCAGAAACACAGATACGCAGTATTTT. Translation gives CASSTPEARNTDTQYF.

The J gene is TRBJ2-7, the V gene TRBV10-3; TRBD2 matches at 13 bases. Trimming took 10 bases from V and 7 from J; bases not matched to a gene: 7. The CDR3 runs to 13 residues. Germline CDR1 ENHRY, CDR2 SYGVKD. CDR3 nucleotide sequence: TGTGCCACCAGACTAGCGGGAGGTAAAGAGCAGTACGTC. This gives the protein CATRLAGGKEQYV.